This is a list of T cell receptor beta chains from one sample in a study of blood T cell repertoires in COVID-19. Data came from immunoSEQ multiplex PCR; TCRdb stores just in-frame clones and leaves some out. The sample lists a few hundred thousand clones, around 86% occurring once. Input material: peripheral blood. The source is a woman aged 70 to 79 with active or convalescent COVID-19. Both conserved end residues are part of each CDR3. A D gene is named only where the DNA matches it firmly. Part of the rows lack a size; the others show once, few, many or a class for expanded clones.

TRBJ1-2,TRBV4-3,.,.,CASSQDRGVGGYTF,TGCGCCAGCAGCCAAGATCGGGGGGTGGGTGGCTACACCTTC
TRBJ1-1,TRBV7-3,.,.,CASSLYQGMNTEAFF,TGTGCCAGCAGCTTATATCAGGGGATGAACACTGAAGCTTTCTTT
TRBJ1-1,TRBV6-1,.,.,CASSEFWGEGMNTEAFF,TGTGCCAGCAGTGAGTTTTGGGGGGAGGGAATGAACACTGAAGCTTTCTTT
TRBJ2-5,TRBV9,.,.,CASTEDLTRETQYF,TGTGCCAGCACCGAAGATCTAACCAGGGAGACCCAGTACTTC
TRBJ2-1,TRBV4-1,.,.,CASSQEGGGGFNEQFF,TGCGCCAGCAGCCAAGAGGGGGGCGGGGGATTTAATGAGCAGTTCTTC
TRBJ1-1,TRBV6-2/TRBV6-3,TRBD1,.,CASSSDRATEAFF,TGTGCCAGCAGTTCCGACAGGGCAACTGAAGCTTTCTTT
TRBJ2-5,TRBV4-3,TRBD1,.,CASSQEQGAGTQYF,TGCGCCAGCAGCCAAGAACAGGGGGCCGGGACCCAGTACTTC
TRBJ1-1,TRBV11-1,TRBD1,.,CASTMGGTGNTEAFF,TGTGCCAGCACTATGGGAGGGACAGGGAACACTGAAGCTTTCTTT
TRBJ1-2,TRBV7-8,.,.,CASSLRQITYYNYGYTF,TGTGCCAGCAGCCTGAGACAGATTACCTATTATAACTATGGCTACACCTTC
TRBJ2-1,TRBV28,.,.,CASSRPDGLSYNEQFF,TGTGCCAGCAGTAGACCCGACGGACTCTCCTACAATGAGCAGTTCTTC
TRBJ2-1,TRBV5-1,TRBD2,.,CASSLQGLGSPNEQFF,TGCGCCAGCAGCTTGCAAGGACTAGGGTCTCCCAATGAGCAGTTCTTC
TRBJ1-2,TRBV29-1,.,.,CSVESANYGYTF,TGCAGCGTTGAGTCAGCTAACTATGGCTACACCTTC
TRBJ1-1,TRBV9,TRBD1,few,CASSVVLGQGGTEAFF,TGTGCCAGCAGCGTAGTTTTGGGACAGGGAGGGACTGAAGCTTTCTTT
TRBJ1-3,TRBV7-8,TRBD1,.,CASSVQGRGNTIYF,TGTGCCAGCAGCGTACAGGGGAGAGGAAACACCATATATTTT
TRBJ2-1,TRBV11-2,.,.,CASSQGISYNEQFF,TGTGCCAGCAGCCAGGGGATCTCCTACAATGAGCAGTTCTTC
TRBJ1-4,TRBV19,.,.,CASSGEVYEKLFF,TGTGCCAGTAGCGGGGAGGTGTATGAAAAACTGTTTTTT
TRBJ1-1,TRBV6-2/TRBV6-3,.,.,CASSYPQVNTEAFF,TGTGCCAGCAGTTACCCTCAGGTGAACACTGAAGCTTTCTTT
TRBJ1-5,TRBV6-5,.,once,CASSLTEGGQPQHF,TGTGCCAGCAGTCTGACAGAAGGTGGGCAGCCCCAGCATTTT
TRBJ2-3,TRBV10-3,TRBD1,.,CAIGTASTDTQYF,TGTGCCATAGGGACAGCTAGCACAGATACGCAGTATTTT
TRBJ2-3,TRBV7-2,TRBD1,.,CASSFDRGWTDTQYF,TGTGCCAGCAGCTTTGACAGGGGTTGGACAGATACGCAGTATTTT
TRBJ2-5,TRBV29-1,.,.,CSVWLQETQYF,TGCAGCGTTTGGCTCCAAGAGACCCAGTACTTC
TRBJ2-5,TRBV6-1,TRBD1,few,CASSEEGWVTGVQETQYF,TGTGCCAGCAGTGAAGAAGGGTGGGTCACAGGGGTACAAGAGACCCAGTACTTC
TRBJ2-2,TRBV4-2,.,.,CASSQVPTGYTRNTGELFF,TGTGCCAGCAGCCAAGTCCCCACAGGCTATACCCGGAACACCGGGGAGCTGTTTTTT
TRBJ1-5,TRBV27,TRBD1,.,CASSPTSQGAHQPQHF,TGTGCCAGCAGTCCTACTTCTCAGGGGGCCCATCAGCCCCAGCATTTT
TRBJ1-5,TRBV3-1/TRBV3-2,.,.,CASSPGNQPQHF,TGTGCCAGCAGCCCGGGTAATCAGCCCCAGCATTTT
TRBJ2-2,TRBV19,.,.,CASSMAAEGSGGELFF,TGTGCCAGTAGTATGGCCGCGGAGGGGTCCGGCGGGGAGCTGTTTTTT
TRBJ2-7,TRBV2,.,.,CASSDNRLAEQYF,TGTGCCAGCAGTGACAACAGGCTGGCCGAGCAGTACTTC
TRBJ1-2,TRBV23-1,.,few,CARSNRGKRPGHGYTF,TGCGCCAGAAGCAATAGAGGGAAACGTCCCGGCCATGGCTACACCTTC
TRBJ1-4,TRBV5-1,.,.,CASSQLGGGEKLFF,TGCGCCAGCAGCCAACTTGGGGGAGGTGAAAAACTGTTTTTT
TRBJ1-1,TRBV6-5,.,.,CASSYERNTEAFF,TGTGCCAGCAGTTACGAGAGGAACACTGAAGCTTTCTTT
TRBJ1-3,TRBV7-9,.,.,CASSLWGAGNTIYF,TGTGCCAGCAGCTTATGGGGGGCTGGAAACACCATATATTTT
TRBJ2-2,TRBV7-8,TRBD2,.,CASRVRGGNTGELFF,TGTGCCAGCAGAGTCCGGGGGGGGAACACCGGGGAGCTGTTTTTT
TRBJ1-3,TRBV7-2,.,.,CASSLSGLTGNTIYF,TGTGCCAGCAGCTTGTCGGGGTTGACTGGAAACACCATATATTTT
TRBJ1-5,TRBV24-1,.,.,CATSDPLTGVGQPQHF,TGTGCCACCAGTGATCCGCTGACAGGAGTGGGGCAGCCCCAGCATTTT
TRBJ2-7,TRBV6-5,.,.,CASSHGQREQHF,TGTGCCAGCAGTCATGGGCAGAGGGAGCAGCACTTC
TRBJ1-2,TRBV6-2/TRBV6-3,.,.,CASSTGTPGNYGYTF,TGTGCCAGCAGTACCGGGACACCTGGTAACTATGGCTACACCTTC
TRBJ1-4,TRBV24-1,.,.,CATQGATNEKLFF,TGTGCCACACAAGGGGCAACTAATGAAAAACTGTTTTTT
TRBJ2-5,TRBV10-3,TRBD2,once,CAISDGTSGGKETQYF,TGTGCCATCAGTGATGGGACTAGCGGGGGGAAGGAGACCCAGTACTTC
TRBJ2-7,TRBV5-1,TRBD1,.,CASSPGTGGYEQYF,TGCGCCAGCAGCCCGGGGACAGGGGGGTACGAGCAGTACTTC
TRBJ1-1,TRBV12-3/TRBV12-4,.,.,CASSLGGGLEAFF,TGTGCCAGCAGTTTGGGGGGAGGATTAGAAGCTTTCTTT
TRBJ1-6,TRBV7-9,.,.,CASSPRAYNSPLHF,TGTGCCAGCAGCCCTCGGGCCTATAATTCACCCCTCCACTTT
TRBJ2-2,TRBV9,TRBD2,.,CASSVFSTSGVTGELFF,TGTGCCAGCAGCGTCTTTTCGACTAGCGGGGTCACCGGGGAGCTGTTTTTT
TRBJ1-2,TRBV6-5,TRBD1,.,CASRGTGGNYGYTF,TGTGCCAGCAGAGGGACAGGGGGCAACTATGGCTACACCTTC
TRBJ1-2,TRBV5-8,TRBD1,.,CASSLGRGTAPSLNGYTF,TGTGCCAGCAGCTTGGGGAGGGGGACAGCTCCCTCCTTAAATGGCTACACCTTC
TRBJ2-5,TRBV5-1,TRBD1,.,CASSPPGTGKETQYF,TGCGCCAGCAGCCCCCCGGGGACAGGGAAAGAGACCCAGTACTTC
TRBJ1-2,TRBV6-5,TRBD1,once,CASSYPDRDGDYTF,TGTGCCAGCAGTTACCCGGACAGGGATGGAGACTACACCTTC
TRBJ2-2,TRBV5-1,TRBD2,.,CASSLAGGNTGELFF,TGCGCCAGCAGCTTGGCGGGAGGGAACACCGGGGAGCTGTTTTTT
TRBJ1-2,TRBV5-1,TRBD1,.,CASSPESLGTGGAASYYGYTF,TGCGCCAGCAGCCCAGAATCTCTGGGGACAGGCGGGGCCGCTTCCTACTATGGCTACACCTTC
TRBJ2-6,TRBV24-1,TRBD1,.,CATSDAGTAPSGANVLTF,TGTGCCACCAGTGATGCTGGGACAGCTCCCTCTGGGGCCAACGTCCTGACTTTC
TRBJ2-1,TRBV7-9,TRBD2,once,CASSLTGTRGDEQFF,TGTGCCAGCAGCTTAACCGGGACTAGAGGCGATGAGCAGTTCTTC